This entry lists 18 T cell receptor beta chains sequenced from one sample in a study of T cell changes during pregnancy in multiple sclerosis (dated by TCRdb to between 2018 and 2021). Libraries were constructed by the immunoSEQ multiplex PCR assay. This immuneACCESS table, as held by TCRdb, lists in-frame sequences with V and J called but not all clones. Of the missing ones, under half trace to an unresolved V gene in checked studies; the others have no known cause. Present in this sample are over 35,000 clones, around nine tenths of which were seen just once. Of the sample, 0.95% to 1.5% is held by the ten largest clones. Sequencing used peripheral blood, obtained before pregnancy. The receptors derive from a female donor with multiple sclerosis, enrolled in a pregnancy study.

The rearrangement joins TRBV29-1 to TRBJ1-4; 10 nucleotides agree with TRBD1. This CDR3 is 13 amino acids long. V was clipped by 7 bases and J by 12 bases; unmatched bases: 11. Germline loops: CDR1 SQVTM, CDR2 ANQGSEA. The CDR3 reads CSASGTGVVELFF. In nucleotides, the CDR3 is TGCAGCGCGTCCGGGACAGGGGTAGTGGAACTGTTTTTT.

The chain carries TRBV30 and TRBJ1-6; no definite D call. CDR1 GTSNPN and CDR2 SVGIG come from the germline V gene (reference sequence). The CDR3 length is 13 residues. The V and J ends lost 5 bases and 7 bases respectively, with 12 bases between them. The CDR3: CAWVGQANSPLHF. In DNA, the CDR3 is TGTGCCTGGGTCGGCCAGGCAAATTCACCCCTCCACTTT.

The CDR3 spells CASRQVRNTEAFF. The DNA of the CDR3 is TGTGCCAGTCGACAGGTCCGGAACACTGAAGCTTTCTTT. The V gene is TRBV25-1, the J gene TRBJ1-1; the D gene is possibly TRBD1 (6 bases). The CDR3 has 13 residues. In germline, CDR1 is MGHDK, CDR2 SYGVNS. The V end was cut by 9 bases, the J end by 1 base, with 12 bases between.

V usage is TRBV7-2 and J usage is TRBJ2-5, with a tentative D call TRBD2 (7 bases). The germline V and J ends were trimmed by 4 bases and 5 bases, with 11 bases remaining between them. The V gene's germline CDR1 is SGHTA and CDR2 FQGNSA. The CDR3 sequence is 13 residues long. CDR3 in amino acids: CASSSGGRETQYF. CDR3 coding DNA: TGTGCCAGCAGCTCGGGGGGCAGGGAGACCCAGTACTTC.

The chain has TRBV30 and TRBJ1-1; 9 bases map to TRBD1. The V segment lost 2 bases and the J segment 11 bases; nucleotides outside the gene matches: 3. From germline, CDR1 is GTSNPN and CDR2 SVGIG (reference sequence). This CDR3 is 11 amino acids long. This CDR3 is CAWSRDRGAFF. In DNA form, the CDR3 reads TGTGCCTGGAGTAGAGACAGGGGGGCTTTCTTT.

The gene calls are TRBV11-2 and TRBJ2-7; D unresolved. There are 16 residues in the CDR3. Trimming stripped 5 bases from V and 3 bases from J, with 20 bases between. CDR1 and CDR2 (germline): SGHAT, FQNNGV. The CDR3 protein is CASSDVRGKMIYEQYF. The CDR3 DNA reads TGTGCCAGCAGCGATGTAAGAGGAAAGATGATCTACGAGCAGTACTTC.

The chain is built from TRBV27 and TRBJ2-3, with D possibly TRBD1 on 6 matching bases. The V gene lost 2 bases and the J gene lost 1 base, with 10 bases spanning the gap. Germline lookup yields CDR1 MNHEY and CDR2 SMNVEV (reference sequence). The CDR3 contains 15 residues. The CDR3: CASSLTGMGTDTQYF. CDR3 in DNA: TGTGCCAGCAGTTTAACAGGGATGGGCACAGATACGCAGTATTTT.

In this sample, this clone turned up a few times. V and J are TRBV25-1 and TRBJ2-1; no definite D call. Germline-derived CDR1 and CDR2 are MGHDK and SYGVNS. CDR3 length equals 16 residues. The V end lost 2 bases, the J end lost 7 bases, and 18 bases lay between the germline ends. CDR3 amino acids: CASSELTAPSRNEQFF. The CDR3 coding sequence is TGTGCCAGCAGTGAACTCACGGCTCCTAGTCGAAATGAGCAGTTCTTC.

The sample holds a few counts of this clone. V and J are TRBV21-1 and TRBJ2-1; TRBD2 is the table's D call and was not checked against the DNA. TRBV21-1 is described as a pseudogene. This CDR3 comprises 22 residues. For the CDR3, the DNA is TGTGCCAGCAGCAGGACCCCTGGGACTAGCGGGAGGGCCAATATGGCCTACAATGAGCAGTTCTTC. It specifies CASSRTPGTSGRANMAYNEQFF.

The chain uses TRBV5-1 and TRBJ1-1; D ambiguous. The CDR3 sequence is 15 residues long. Per the germline V gene, CDR1 is SGHRS and CDR2 is YFSETQ. The V gene lost 1 base and the J gene lost 0 bases, with 10 bases spanning the gap. CDR3 sequence: CASSLSGLMNTEAFF. For the CDR3, the DNA is TGCGCCAGCAGCTTGTCAGGCCTCATGAACACTGAAGCTTTCTTT.

The count of this clone is one. V gene TRBV19 combines with J gene TRBJ2-1; 10 nucleotides match TRBD2. V lost 11 bases, J lost 1 base, and 8 bases stayed unmatched. This CDR3 has 15 amino acids. Germline V gene sequence: CDR1 LNHDA, CDR2 SQIVND (reference sequence). The CDR3 loop reads CACSLAGDSYNEQFF. For the CDR3, the DNA is TGTGCCTGTTCCCTAGCGGGAGATTCCTACAATGAGCAGTTCTTC.

The chain carries TRBV6-1 and TRBJ2-2, with D unclear. Per germline, CDR1 MNHNS and CDR2 SASEGT. V lost 1 base, J lost 4 bases, and 7 bases lay in between. CDR3 length: 14 amino acids. In DNA form, the CDR3 reads TGTGCCAGCAGTGAAGGCCGCGGCACCGGGGAGCTGTTTTTT. Translation gives CASSEGRGTGELFF.

This chain uses TRBV10-1 with TRBJ2-3; D unclear. Germline V lookup: CDR1 WNHNN, CDR2 SYGVQD (reference sequence). This CDR3 contains 14 residues. V gave up 4 bases and J gave up 1 base, with 9 bases separating them. The CDR3 spells CASSAGSGTDTQYF. The CDR3 coding sequence is TGCGCCAGCAGTGCGGGTTCGGGCACAGATACGCAGTATTTT.

The rearrangement uses TRBV7-3 and TRBJ1-1, with TRBD1 matching over 8 bases. This CDR3 has 14 residues. V trimming: 1 base; J trimming: 4 bases; junction bases outside the gene matches: 2. Germline CDR1 reads SGHTA; CDR2 reads FQGTGA. The DNA of the CDR3 is TGTGCCAGCAGCTTAAGCACAGGGGGCACTGAAGCTTTCTTT. Amino acids: CASSLSTGGTEAFF.

The chain combines TRBV9 with TRBJ2-7; TRBD2 matches at 7 bases. The CDR3 length is 13 residues. Germline CDR1 and CDR2: SGDLS and YYNGEE. J was trimmed by 6 bases and V by 2 bases; bases with no gene match: 5. CDR3 loop: CASSVRDYGEQYF. The CDR3 DNA sequence: TGTGCCAGCAGCGTCCGGGACTACGGCGAGCAGTACTTC.

This sequence joins TRBV7-6 and TRBJ2-1, with 10 bases lining up with TRBD2. This CDR3 is 15 amino acids long. V was pared by 2 bases and J by 9 bases, with 7 bases of the junction left unmatched. Germline V gives CDR1 SGHVS, CDR2 FNYEAQ. The CDR3, as DNA: TGTGCCAGCAGCTTACTAGCGGGAGTAATTGGTGAGCAGTTCTTC. It specifies CASSLLAGVIGEQFF.

The chain combines TRBV27 with TRBJ2-1; TRBD2 is a possible D gene (5 bases). Germline V gene data show CDR1 as MNHEY and CDR2 as SMNVEV (reference sequence). The CDR3 length is 13 residues. CDR3 residues: CGEGEASYNEQFF. CDR3 coding DNA: TGTGGCGAGGGCGAGGCGTCCTACAATGAGCAGTTCTTC.

V and J are TRBV21-1 and TRBJ1-1; the D call of TRBD1 is as the table states it, not checked on the DNA. TRBV21-1 is noted as a pseudogene. The CDR3 runs 16 residues. CDR3: CASSLSWETGVTEAFF. The DNA of the CDR3 is TGTGCCAGCAGCTTATCCTGGGAGACAGGGGTGACTGAAGCTTTCTTT.